A single T cell receptor (beta chain) is shown here with its context. Which antigen it targets is not known. Per-base qualities were not stored, and no clone one base away is much larger. This entry belongs to a study of shared clonotypes between healthy human individuals (dated by TCRdb to about 2020). Looking at the study overall: The cohort comprised a couple of women and a few men aged 18 to 49 years. For each donor, CD4 naive and CD4 memory were each run on three plates, CD8 naive on two plates, and CD8 memory on one plate. Blood TCR repertoires of about five healthy adults were deeply sequenced to estimate repertoire size and the extent of clonotype sharing between individuals. Per donor, leukapheresis produced somewhere between about 0.85 and 9.5 billion PBMCs. Libraries were prepared and TCR repertoires were sequenced by different laboratories using diverse techniques, in order to increase sequencing depth and limit assay-specific biases. Study-wide findings and limitations: Compared with non-shared clonotypes, the clonotypes found in all four sorted-subset donors had higher generation probabilities. Only blood was sampled, and tissue TCR repertoires likely differ from those in blood. Approximately 5% of naive CD4, 3.5% of naive CD8, approximately 2.2% of memory CD4, and 0.4% of memory CD8 clonotypes were shared across a few donors. Pairwise subsampling led to the expectation that sequencing depth would affect the degree of clonotype sharing among donors. Even with the large sequencing depth, rarefaction of the sorted-subset datasets indicated that sequencing was incomplete. Because the study included only a small number of donors, the genetic and exposure-history diversity represented was limited. Larger estimated clonotype richness was generally found for naive subsets than for memory subsets.

The junction shows trimming of 0 bases on V and 7 bases on J, and the gene matches do not reach 6 bases of it. The CDR3 goes from the cysteine to the phenylalanine over 15 residues. Of all the DNA, just the CDR3 is kept, 45 bases in frame from base 1. Sequences GTSNPN (CDR1) and SVGIG (CDR2) are obtained from the germline V gene (reference sequence). Using the deep immunoSEQ assay, multiplex PCR amplified TCR CDR3 regions from genomic DNA. Extracted genomic DNA from each cell subset was distributed evenly across all wells of several immunoSEQ 96-well plates, and each plate was treated as a replicate. For sorted subsets, around 200 ng genomic DNA, equal to 25,000 to 35,000 T cell genomes, was loaded into each replicate PCR. Purified libraries were quantified with a Qubit 3.0 fluorometer, sized on a Bioanalyzer 2100, and re-quantified with the KAPA Library Quantification kit. A separate single-read 150-cycle Illumina NextSeq 550 flow cell was used to sequence each immunoSEQ 96-well plate. The paper's data handling went like this. The immunoSEQ output contained only junctional sequences without quality scores, so filtering could not match that applied to full-length reads. To assign V/J genes and CDR3, sequences were annotated against IMGT germline references using PyIR, a Python wrapper for IgBLAST v1.9. Reads with weak V/J assignments (E-value above 1e-6), missing CDR3, stop codons, out-of-frame junctions, or ambiguous translated residues were removed. V3J clonotypes were defined by identical inferred V gene, J gene, and CDR3 amino acid sequence. Percentage overlap between repertoires was computed as shared unique clonotypes divided by the size of the smaller repertoire. Three approaches were used to assess repertoire richness: RTK rarefaction, the Chao1 estimator, and Recon v2.1 estimates of unobserved clonotypes. OLGA was used to compute generation probabilities for all TCRbeta clonotypes that the gDNA method yielded from a few donors. TCRdb re-hosts the immuneACCESS table, in-frame sequences only. Its copies lack some clones; in the studies checked, an unresolved V gene accounts for under half of them, and the cause for the rest is not known. V and J calls and clone size are as listed in that table; D and trimming were resolved from the DNA. The sample data list roughly 1,500,000 clones, and around 98% of these were observed just once. The top ten clones comprise roughly 0.45% of the sample.

The donors were healthy, HIV-negative adults with no recently reported acute infections or vaccinations. Every donor was a Caucasian adult residing in Nashville, Tennessee, USA. Magnetic negative selection was used to enrich CD4+ T cells, after which naive cells were positively selected on CD45RA and the negative fraction became the memory subset. After blood collection by leukapheresis, PBMCs were isolated using Ficoll-Histopaque density gradient centrifugation and then cryopreserved in the vapor phase of liquid nitrogen. Purity and quantity of every magnetically sorted T cell population were checked by analytical flow cytometry. From each sorted fraction, genomic DNA was isolated and quantified by UV absorbance on a Nanodrop 2000c.

This TCR came from a man aged 30-40 years in good health. Recombination joined TRBV30 with TRBJ2-2; 9 nucleotides in the junction match TRBD2. Sequences were obtained from naive CD4+ T cells sorted from blood. Explained via the paper, the cell subset or site label denotes: CD45RA+ positively selected. The CDR3 has the sequence CAWSVSSGMGGELFF. DNA sequence: TGTGCCTGGAGTGTTTCTAGCGGGATGGGCGGGGAGCTGTTTTTT.